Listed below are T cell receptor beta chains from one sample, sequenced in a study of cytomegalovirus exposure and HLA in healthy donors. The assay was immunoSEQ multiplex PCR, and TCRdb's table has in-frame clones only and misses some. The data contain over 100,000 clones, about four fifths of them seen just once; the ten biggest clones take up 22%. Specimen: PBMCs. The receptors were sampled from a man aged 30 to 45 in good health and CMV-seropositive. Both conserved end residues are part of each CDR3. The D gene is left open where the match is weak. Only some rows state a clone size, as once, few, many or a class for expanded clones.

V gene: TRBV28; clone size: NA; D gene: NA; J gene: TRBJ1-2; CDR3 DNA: TGTGCCAGCAGTTTGGGAGGACTCGGGAATGGCTACACCTTC; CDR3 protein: CASSLGGLGNGYTF
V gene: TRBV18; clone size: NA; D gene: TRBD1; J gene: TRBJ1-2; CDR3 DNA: TGTGCCAGCTCACCGGGACAGGGGAACTATGGCTACACCTTC; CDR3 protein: CASSPGQGNYGYTF
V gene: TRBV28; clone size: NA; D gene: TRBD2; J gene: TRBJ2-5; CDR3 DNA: TGTGCCAGCAGTCCTACTAGCGGGAGAGGATCCCAGTACTTC; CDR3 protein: CASSPTSGRGSQYF
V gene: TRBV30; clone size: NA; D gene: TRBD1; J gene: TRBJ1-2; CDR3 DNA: TGTGCCTGGGGGCCGGACAGGGGGACTTATGGCTACACCTTC; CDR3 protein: CAWGPDRGTYGYTF
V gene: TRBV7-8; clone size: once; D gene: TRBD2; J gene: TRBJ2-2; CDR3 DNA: TGTGCCAGCAGCGAACTAGCGGGCTCGAACACCGGGGAGCTGTTTTTT; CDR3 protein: CASSELAGSNTGELFF
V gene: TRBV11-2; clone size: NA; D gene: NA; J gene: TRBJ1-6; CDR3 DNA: TGTGCCAGCGGAGACCTAGGGGCACCCCTCCACTTT; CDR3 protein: CASGDLGAPLHF
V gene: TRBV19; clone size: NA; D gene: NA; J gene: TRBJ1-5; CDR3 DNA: TGTGCCAGTAGTATTATGGGCGTTGCACGTCAGCCCCAGCATTTT; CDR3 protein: CASSIMGVARQPQHF
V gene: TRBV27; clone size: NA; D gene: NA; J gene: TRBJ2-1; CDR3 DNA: TGTGCCAGCAGTTTGTTGAGGGAAGACTACAATGAGCAGTTCTTC; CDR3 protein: CASSLLREDYNEQFF
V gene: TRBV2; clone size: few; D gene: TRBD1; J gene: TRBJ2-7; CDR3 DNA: TGTGCCAGCAGCGCTGGGACAGGAGATCGCGAGCAGTACTTC; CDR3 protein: CASSAGTGDREQYF
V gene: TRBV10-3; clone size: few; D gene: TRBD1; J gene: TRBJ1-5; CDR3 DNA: TGTGCCATCAGCGGGACAGGGGGCGCCGGCAATCAGCCCCAGCATTTT; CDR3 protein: CAISGTGGAGNQPQHF
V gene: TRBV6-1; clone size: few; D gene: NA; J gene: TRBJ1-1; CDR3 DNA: TGTGCCAGCAGTGAAGCATCAGGGATGAACACTGAAGCTTTCTTT; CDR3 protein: CASSEASGMNTEAFF
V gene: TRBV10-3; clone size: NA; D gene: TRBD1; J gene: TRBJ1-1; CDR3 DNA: TGTGCCATCAGTGAGCCAGGGGGCGGCACTGAAGCTTTCTTT; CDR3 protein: CAISEPGGGTEAFF
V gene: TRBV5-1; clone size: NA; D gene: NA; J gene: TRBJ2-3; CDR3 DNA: TGCGCCAGCAGCTTGGCCTCCTTCACAGATACGCAGTATTTT; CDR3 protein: CASSLASFTDTQYF
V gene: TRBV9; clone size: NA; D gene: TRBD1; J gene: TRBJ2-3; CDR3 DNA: TGTGCCAGCAGCGTAGAACCAGGGGGACCAGATACGCAGTATTTT; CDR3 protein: CASSVEPGGPDTQYF
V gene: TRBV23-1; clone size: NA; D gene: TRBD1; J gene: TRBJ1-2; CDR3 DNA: TGCGCCAGCAGTCACCCTGACAGGGGCTATGGCTACACCTTC; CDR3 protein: CASSHPDRGYGYTF
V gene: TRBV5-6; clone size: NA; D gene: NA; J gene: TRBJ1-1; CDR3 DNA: TGTGCCAGCAGCTTGGAAGATCCCCGTGCAGATGAAGCTTTCTTT; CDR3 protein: CASSLEDPRADEAFF
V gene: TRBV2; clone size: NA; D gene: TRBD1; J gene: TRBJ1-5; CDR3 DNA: TGTGCCAGCAGTACTGGGACAGGCAGACAGCCCCAGCATTTT; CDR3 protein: CASSTGTGRQPQHF
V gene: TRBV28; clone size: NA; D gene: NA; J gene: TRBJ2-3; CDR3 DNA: TGTGCCAGCAGTAACGGGGGTACAGATACGCAGTATTTT; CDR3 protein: CASSNGGTDTQYF
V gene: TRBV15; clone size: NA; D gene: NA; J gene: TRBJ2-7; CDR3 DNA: TGTGCCACCAGCAGAGGTGGACTGCCCGCCTACGAGCAGTACTTC; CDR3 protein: CATSRGGLPAYEQYF
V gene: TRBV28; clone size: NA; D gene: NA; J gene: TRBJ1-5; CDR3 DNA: TGTGCCAGCAGTTTAGGAGGTCAGCCCCAGCATTTT; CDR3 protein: CASSLGGQPQHF
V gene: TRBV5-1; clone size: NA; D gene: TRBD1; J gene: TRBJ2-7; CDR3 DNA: TGCGCCAGCAGCAAAGGGACAGCCGACTCCTACGAGCAGTACTTC; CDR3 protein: CASSKGTADSYEQYF
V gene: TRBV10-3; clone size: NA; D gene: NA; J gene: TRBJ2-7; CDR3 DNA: TGTGCCATCAGTGAGTCGGAGGGCAGTTTGCAGTACTTC; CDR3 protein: CAISESEGSLQYF
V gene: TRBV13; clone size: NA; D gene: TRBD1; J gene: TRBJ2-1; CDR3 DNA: TGTGCCAGCAGTCGAGGGGGCGGTTACAATGAGCAGTTCTTC; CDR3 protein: CASSRGGGYNEQFF
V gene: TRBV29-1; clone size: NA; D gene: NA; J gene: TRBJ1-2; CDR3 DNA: TGCAGCGTCAGGGGTCGGGGCTATGGCTACACCTTC; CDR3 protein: CSVRGRGYGYTF
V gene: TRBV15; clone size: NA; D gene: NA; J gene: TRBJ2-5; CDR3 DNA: TGTGCCACCAGCAGAGATGGAGGGATGGAGACCCAGTACTTC; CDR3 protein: CATSRDGGMETQYF
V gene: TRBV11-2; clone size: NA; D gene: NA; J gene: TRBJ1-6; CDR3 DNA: TGTGCCAGCAGCTTAGCGGGCTCCTATAATTCACCCCTCCACTTT; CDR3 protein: CASSLAGSYNSPLHF
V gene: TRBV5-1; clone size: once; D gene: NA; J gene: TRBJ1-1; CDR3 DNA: TGCGCCAGCAGCTTGGGGGAGGGTCCAACCGAAGCTTTCTTT; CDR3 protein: CASSLGEGPTEAFF
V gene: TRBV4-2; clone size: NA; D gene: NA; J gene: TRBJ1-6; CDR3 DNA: TGTGCCAGCAGCCAAGAGGGAGTGGAACCCCTCCACTTT; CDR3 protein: CASSQEGVEPLHF
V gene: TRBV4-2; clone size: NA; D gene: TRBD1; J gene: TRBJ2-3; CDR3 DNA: TGTGCCAGCAGCCCAGGGGACAGGGGTCCGTATTATACGCAGTATTTT; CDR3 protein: CASSPGDRGPYYTQYF
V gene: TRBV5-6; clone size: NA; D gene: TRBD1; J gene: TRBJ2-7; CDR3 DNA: TGTGCCAGCAGCGCACTGGGACAGGGTCCCCACGAGCAGTACTTC; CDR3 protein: CASSALGQGPHEQYF
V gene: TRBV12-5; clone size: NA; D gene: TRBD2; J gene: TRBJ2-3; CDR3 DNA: TGTGCTAGTGGTTTGGGGACTAGCGGGGGAGGGAATACGCAGTATTTT; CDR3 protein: CASGLGTSGGGNTQYF
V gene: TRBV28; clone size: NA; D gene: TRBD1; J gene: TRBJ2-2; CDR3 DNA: TGTGCCAGCAGTGACAGGGGCGTGATCGCCGGGGAGCTGTTTTTT; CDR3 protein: CASSDRGVIAGELFF
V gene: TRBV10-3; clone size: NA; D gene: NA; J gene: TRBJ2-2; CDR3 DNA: TGTGCCATCAAAGACAGGACCGGGGAGCTGTTTTTT; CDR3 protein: CAIKDRTGELFF
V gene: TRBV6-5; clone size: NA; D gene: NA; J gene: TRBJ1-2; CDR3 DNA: TGTGCCAGCTCTCTGGAGAGGGGAGGAGGCTACACCTTC; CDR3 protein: CASSLERGGGYTF
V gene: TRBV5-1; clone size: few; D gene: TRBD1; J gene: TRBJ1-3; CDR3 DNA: TGCGCCAGCAGCTTAGACCCGACAGGGCCTGGAAACACCATATATTTT; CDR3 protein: CASSLDPTGPGNTIYF
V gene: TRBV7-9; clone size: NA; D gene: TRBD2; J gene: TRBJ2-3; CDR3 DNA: TGTGCCAGCAGCCTGATGGCCGTGGGGGGGAACACAGATACGCAGTATTTT; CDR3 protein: CASSLMAVGGNTDTQYF
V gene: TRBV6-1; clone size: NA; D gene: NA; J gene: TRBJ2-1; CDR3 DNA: TGTGCCAGCAGTGAAGATAGAAGGGGTAGCTCCTACAATGAGCAGTTCTTC; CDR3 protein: CASSEDRRGSSYNEQFF
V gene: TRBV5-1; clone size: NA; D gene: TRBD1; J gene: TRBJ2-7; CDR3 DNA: TGCGCCAGCAGCTTGGCCAGGGGGCTCTCCTACGAGCAGTACTTC; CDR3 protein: CASSLARGLSYEQYF
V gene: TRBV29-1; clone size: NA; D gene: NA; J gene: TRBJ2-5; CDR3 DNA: TGCAGCACCGGTGAGGGCCCCCAAGAGACCCAGTACTTC; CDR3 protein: CSTGEGPQETQYF
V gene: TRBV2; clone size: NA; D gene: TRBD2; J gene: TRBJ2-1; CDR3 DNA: TGTGCCAGCAGTGGACTCGGGGCTAGCGGGGGGACCTCCTACAATGAGCAGTTCTTC; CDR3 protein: CASSGLGASGGTSYNEQFF
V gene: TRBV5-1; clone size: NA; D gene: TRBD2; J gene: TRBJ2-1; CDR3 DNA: TGCGCCAGCAGCTTAGGGAGCGGGGACCACAATGAGCAGTTCTTC; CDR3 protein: CASSLGSGDHNEQFF
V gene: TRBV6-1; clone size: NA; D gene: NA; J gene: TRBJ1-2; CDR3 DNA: TGTGCCAGCAGTGTTTCAGGGGATAGTGGCTACACCTTC; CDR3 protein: CASSVSGDSGYTF
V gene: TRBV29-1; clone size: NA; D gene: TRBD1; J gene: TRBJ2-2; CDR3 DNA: TGCAGCGTTGGGACAGGGGTTTCGGGGGAGCTGTTTTTT; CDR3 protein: CSVGTGVSGELFF
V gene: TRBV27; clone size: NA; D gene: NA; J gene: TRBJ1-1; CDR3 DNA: TGTGCCAGCAGCCAAGACAGGCCCTCGAACACTGAAGCTTTCTTT; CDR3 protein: CASSQDRPSNTEAFF
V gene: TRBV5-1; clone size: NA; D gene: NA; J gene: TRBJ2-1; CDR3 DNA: TGCGCCAGCAGCTCACGTGGGAGTAGCGGCTACAATGAGCAGTTCTTC; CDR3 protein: CASSSRGSSGYNEQFF
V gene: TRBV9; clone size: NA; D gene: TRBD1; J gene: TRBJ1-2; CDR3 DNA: TGTGCCAGCAGCGATATACAGGGGCCGGGTGGCTACACCTTC; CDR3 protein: CASSDIQGPGGYTF
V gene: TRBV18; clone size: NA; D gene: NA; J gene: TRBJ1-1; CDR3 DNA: TGTGCCAGCTCGCCGAGCGCAGGGGTGGGCACTGAAGCTTTCTTT; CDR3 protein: CASSPSAGVGTEAFF
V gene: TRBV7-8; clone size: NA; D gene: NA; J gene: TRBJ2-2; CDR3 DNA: TGTGCCAGCAGCTTATTCGACTATACCGGGGAGCTGTTTTTT; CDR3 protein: CASSLFDYTGELFF
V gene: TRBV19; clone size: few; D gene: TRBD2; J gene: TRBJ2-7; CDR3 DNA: TGTGCCAGTACCTCAGGGAGGGCAGCCTACGAGCAGTACTTC; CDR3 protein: CASTSGRAAYEQYF
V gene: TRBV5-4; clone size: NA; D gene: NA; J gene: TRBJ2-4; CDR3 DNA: TGTGCCAGCAGCTTCCAGGGGGCCAAAAACATTCAGTACTTC; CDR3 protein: CASSFQGAKNIQYF
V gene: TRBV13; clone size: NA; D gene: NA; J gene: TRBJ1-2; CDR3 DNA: TGTGCCAGCAGCGCCGGCGGGGTCTATGGCTACACCTTC; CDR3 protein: CASSAGGVYGYTF
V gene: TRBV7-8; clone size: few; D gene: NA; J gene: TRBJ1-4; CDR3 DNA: TGTGCCAGCAGCTTGACACTGACCAGAACTAATGAAAAACTGTTTTTT; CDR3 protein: CASSLTLTRTNEKLFF
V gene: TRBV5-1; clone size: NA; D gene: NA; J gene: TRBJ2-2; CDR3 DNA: TGCGCCAGCAGCCCTACAGTTGGGGAGGCCGGGGAGCTGTTTTTT; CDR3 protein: CASSPTVGEAGELFF
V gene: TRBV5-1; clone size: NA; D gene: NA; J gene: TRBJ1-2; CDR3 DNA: TGCGCCAGCAGCGACCAGGGGAGGGGCTATGGCTACACCTTC; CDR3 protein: CASSDQGRGYGYTF
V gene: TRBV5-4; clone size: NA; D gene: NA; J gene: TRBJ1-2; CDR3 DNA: TGTGCCAGCAGCTCCTCACCGCAGTACTATGGCTACACCTTC; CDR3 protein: CASSSSPQYYGYTF